The clone carrying this TCR beta chain appeared a few times. The source of the sample is a study of patients and donors after allogeneic stem cell transplantation. TCRdb re-called the RT-PCR reads through MiXCR, storing one row per CDR3 protein. The table includes about a million distinct CDR3 sequences, 15% to 20% detected once. Trimming left V 9 bases short and J 1 base short, with 12 bases between. The length of the CDR3 is 13 residues. CDR1 is ENHRY and CDR2 is SYGVKD in the germline V gene. Sequencing was performed on blood, either unsorted or a sorted T cell fraction (not recorded which). V is TRBV10-3 and J is TRBJ1-1, with D perhaps matching TRBD1 (5 bases). The source is a human donor who was either an allogeneic HSCT recipient or a stem cell or donor lymphocyte infusion donor (not recorded which). It is not recorded whose cells these are; they may come from a transplant donor. The CDR3 nucleotides are TGTGCCATTTCAGGGATCTGGAACACTGAAGCTTTCTTT. Translation: CAISGIWNTEAFF.